This T cell receptor (beta chain) was found in a study of CD8 T cells in ankylosing spondylitis. Preparation of TCR beta libraries was done by quantitative 5'-RACE with molecular barcodes. TCRdb used MiXCR to reprocess the 5' RACE reads, holding one entry per CDR3 protein. The table lists around 88,000 distinct CDR3 sequences, about 8.1% of them singletons. This clonotype was seen at least ten times. Material for sequencing was blood, either unsorted or a sorted T cell fraction (not recorded which). This receptor was taken from a male donor with ankylosing spondylitis or in good health (not recorded which).

CDR3 sequence reads: CASSEGMVTQYF. The CDR3 region has the DNA TGCGCCAGCAGCGAAGGGATGGTGACCCAGTACTTC. This chain uses TRBV23-1 with TRBJ2-5; D is uncertain. TRBV23-1 is given ORF status, its function remaining uncertain. The V and J ends lost 6 bases and 7 bases respectively, with 12 bases between them. The CDR3 length is 12 residues.